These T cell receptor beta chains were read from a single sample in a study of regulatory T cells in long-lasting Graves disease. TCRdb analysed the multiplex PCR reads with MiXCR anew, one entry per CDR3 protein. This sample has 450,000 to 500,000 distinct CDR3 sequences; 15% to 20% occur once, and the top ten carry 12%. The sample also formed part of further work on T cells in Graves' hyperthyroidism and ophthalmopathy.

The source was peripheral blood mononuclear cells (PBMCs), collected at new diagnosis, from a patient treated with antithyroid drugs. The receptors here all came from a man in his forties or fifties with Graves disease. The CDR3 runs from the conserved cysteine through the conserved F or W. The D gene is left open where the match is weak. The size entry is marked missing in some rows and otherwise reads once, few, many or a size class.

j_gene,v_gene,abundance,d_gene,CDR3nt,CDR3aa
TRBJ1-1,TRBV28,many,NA,TGTGCCAGCAGTAACCTCTTCGTTGGGACCGCTTTCTTT,CASSNLFVGTAFF
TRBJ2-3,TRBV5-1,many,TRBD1,TGCGCCAGCAGCTTGGTTAGTCGCAGGGGGCAAGATACGCAGTATTTT,CASSLVSRRGQDTQYF
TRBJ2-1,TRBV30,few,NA,TGTGCCTGGATACTCGGACAGAATGAGCAGTTCTTC,CAWILGQNEQFF
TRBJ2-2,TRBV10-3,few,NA,TGTGCCATCAGTGAGTCTTATACACGGGCATTCGCGAACACCGGGGAGCTGTTTTTT,CAISESYTRAFANTGELFF
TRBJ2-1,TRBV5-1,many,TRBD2,TGCGCCAGCAGAGTCTTAGCCGGGACTAGCGGGGTCAATGAGCAGTTCTTC,CASRVLAGTSGVNEQFF
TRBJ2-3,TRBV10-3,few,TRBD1,TGTGCCATCAGGACAGGGCTCAGCACAGATACGCAGTATTTT,CAIRTGLSTDTQYF
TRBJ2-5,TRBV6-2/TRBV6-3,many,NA,TGTGCCAGCAGAGAGATACAAGAGACCCAGTACTTC,CASREIQETQYF
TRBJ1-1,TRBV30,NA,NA,TGTGCCTGGAGTGTAGCCCCAGGATTCACTGAAGCTTTCTTT,CAWSVAPGFTEAFF
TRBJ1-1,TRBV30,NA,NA,TGTGCCTGGAGTACCCGGATTGAAGCTTTCTTT,CAWSTRIEAFF
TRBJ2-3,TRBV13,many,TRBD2,TGTGCCAGCAGCAGCATTAGCGGGAGGGCCGGTCGAGCAGATACGCAGTATTTT,CASSSISGRAGRADTQYF
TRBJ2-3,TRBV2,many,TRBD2,TGTGCCAGCAGTGGTCTAGCGGGCACAGATACGCAGTATTTT,CASSGLAGTDTQYF
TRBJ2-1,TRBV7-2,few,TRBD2,TGTGCCAGCAGCCCCTCTAGCGGGAGTAATGAGCAGTTCTTC,CASSPSSGSNEQFF
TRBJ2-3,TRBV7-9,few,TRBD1,TGTGCCAGCAGCTTGGACAGGGTGACGCAGTATTTT,CASSLDRVTQYF
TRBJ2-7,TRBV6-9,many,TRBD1,TGTGCCAGCAGTTCAGGGGACAGCGGCACCTACGAGCAGTACTTC,CASSSGDSGTYEQYF
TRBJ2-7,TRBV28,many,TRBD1,TGTGCCAGCAGTACCTCGACAGGGGGCTACGAGCAGTACTTC,CASSTSTGGYEQYF
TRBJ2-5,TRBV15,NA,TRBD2,TGTGCCACCAGCCGCGGGCTAGCGGGGTCCTACAATGAGCAGTACTTC,CATSRGLAGSYNEQYF
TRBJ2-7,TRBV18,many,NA,TGTGCCAGCTCACCCCAGGGGTTGCACGAGCAGTACTTC,CASSPQGLHEQYF
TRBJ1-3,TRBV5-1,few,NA,TGCGCCAGCAGACCTGGGACCTTTGGAAACACCATATATTTT,CASRPGTFGNTIYF
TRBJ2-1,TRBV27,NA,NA,TGTGCCAGCAGTTTATTGGTAGCGTCCCACCAGTTCTTC,CASSLLVASHQFF
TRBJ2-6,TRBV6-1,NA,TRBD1,TGTGCCAGCAGGGAAGGGACAGGCTCTACCTCTGGGGCCAACGTCCTGACTTTC,CASREGTGSTSGANVLTF
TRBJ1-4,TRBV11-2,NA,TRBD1,TGTGCCAGCAGCGCGGGACAGGGCCTCCTTGCAACTAATGAAAAACTGGTTTTT,CASSAGQGLLATNEKLVF
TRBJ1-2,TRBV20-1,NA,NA,TGCAGTTTTTATGGTGATAACTATGGCTACACCTTC,CSFYGDNYGYTF
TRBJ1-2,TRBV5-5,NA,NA,TGTGCCAGCAGACGAGAGGAAATCTATGGCTACACCTTC,CASRREEIYGYTF
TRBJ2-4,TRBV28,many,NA,TGTGCCAGCAGTCCAGCGCCGGGACAAGGGGAGGAGATTCAGTACTTC,CASSPAPGQGEEIQYF
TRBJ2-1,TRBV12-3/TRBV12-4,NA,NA,TGTGCCAGCAGTTTGCGACCCTACAATGAGCAGTTCTTC,CASSLRPYNEQFF
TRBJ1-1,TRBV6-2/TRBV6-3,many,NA,TGTGCCAGCAGTTACCGCGGCGTGAACACTGAAGCTTTCTTT,CASSYRGVNTEAFF
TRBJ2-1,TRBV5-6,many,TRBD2,TGTGCCAGCAGCTCAACGGGACTAGCGGTAAACAATGAGCAGTTCTTC,CASSSTGLAVNNEQFF
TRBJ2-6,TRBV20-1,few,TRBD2,TGCAGTGCTAGTACGGGAGGGCCTAATGGGGCCAACGTCCTGACTTTC,CSASTGGPNGANVLTF
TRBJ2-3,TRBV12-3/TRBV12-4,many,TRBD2,TGTGCCAGCGGACTAGCGGGAGCGGCAGATACGCAGTATTTT,CASGLAGAADTQYF
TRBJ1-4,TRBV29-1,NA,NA,TGCAGCGTTAAAAACAGAACAACTAATGAAAAACTGTTTTTT,CSVKNRTTNEKLFF
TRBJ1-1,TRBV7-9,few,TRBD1,TGTGCCAGCAGCACAACCGGACAGGGGGCTGAAGCTTTCTTT,CASSTTGQGAEAFF
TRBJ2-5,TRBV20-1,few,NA,TGCAGTGCCCCTGACAGCAGGGACCAAGAGACCCAGTACTTC,CSAPDSRDQETQYF
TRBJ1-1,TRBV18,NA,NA,TGTGCCAGCTCACCACTTAACCACGACCTCGGGGACACTGAAGCTTTCTTT,CASSPLNHDLGDTEAFF
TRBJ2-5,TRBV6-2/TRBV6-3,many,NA,TGTGCCAGCAGTTCCGGTGGGACCCAGTACTTC,CASSSGGTQYF
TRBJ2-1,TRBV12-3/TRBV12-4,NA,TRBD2,TGTGCCAGCAGCCTCCGACTAGCGGGGGCTAGGGATGAGCAGTTCTTC,CASSLRLAGARDEQFF
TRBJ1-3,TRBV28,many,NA,TGTGCCAGCAGTTTATGGGGGGCTGGAAACACCATATATTTT,CASSLWGAGNTIYF
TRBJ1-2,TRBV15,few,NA,TGTGCCACCAGCACCACACCCCGGGTAGGGGGCTATGGCTACACCTTC,CATSTTPRVGGYGYTF
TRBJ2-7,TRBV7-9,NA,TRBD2,TGTGCCAGCAGCCTTGACGCGGGAGTATTGTACGAGCAGTACTTC,CASSLDAGVLYEQYF
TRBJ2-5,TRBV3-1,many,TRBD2,TGTGCCAGCAGCCGACTATCGGGAGGTCAAGAGACCCAGTACTTC,CASSRLSGGQETQYF
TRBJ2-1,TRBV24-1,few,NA,TGTGCCACCAGTGATCCTTTGCTTGGAGGTCAAGGTTACAATGAGCAGTTCTTC,CATSDPLLGGQGYNEQFF
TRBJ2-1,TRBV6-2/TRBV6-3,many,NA,TGTGCCAGCAGTCCGGAGGTCTACAATGAGCAGTTCTTC,CASSPEVYNEQFF
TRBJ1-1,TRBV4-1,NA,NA,TGCGCCAGCAAAACAGGAGCGAACACTGAAGCTTTCTTT,CASKTGANTEAFF
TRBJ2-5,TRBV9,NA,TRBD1,TGTGCCAGCAGCGTAGACAGGGGGGCAGAGACCCAGTACTTC,CASSVDRGAETQYF
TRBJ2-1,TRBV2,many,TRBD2,TGTGCCAGCAGTGAAGATGGTGGTAGCGGGACCTACAATGAGCAGTTCTTC,CASSEDGGSGTYNEQFF
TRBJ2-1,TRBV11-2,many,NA,TGTGCCAGCAGCTTAGATGTCGGGGGAACCTACAATGAGCAGTTCTTC,CASSLDVGGTYNEQFF
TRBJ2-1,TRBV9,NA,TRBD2,TGTGCCAGCAGCTTTGGGACAGGCCAAGGGAGCGGGAGGGCGAACAATGAGCAGTTCTTC,CASSFGTGQGSGRANNEQFF
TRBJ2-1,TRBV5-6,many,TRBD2,TGTGCCAGCGGGGGTAGCGGGAGGTGGTTCTTC,CASGGSGRWFF
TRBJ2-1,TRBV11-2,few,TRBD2,TGTGCCAGCACCCGAACTAGCGGGAGGGCCCCTGAGCAGTTCTTC,CASTRTSGRAPEQFF
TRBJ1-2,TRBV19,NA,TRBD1,TGTGCCAGTAGTATCCCGGGACAGCCCTATGGCTACACCTTC,CASSIPGQPYGYTF
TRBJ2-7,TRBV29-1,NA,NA,TGCAGCGTGGGGAACACTCGATACGAGCAGTACTTC,CSVGNTRYEQYF